This is a list of T cell receptor beta chains from one sample in a study of cytotoxic CD8 clonotypes in ibrutinib-treated CLL. Clones were sequenced by immunoSEQ multiplex PCR, and TCRdb holds only the in-frame ones, with some missing. This table holds about 140,000 clones, approximately 80% found once. Sequenced material: PBMCs, taken after 12 months of ibrutinib treatment. Source of these receptors: a human donor with chronic lymphocytic leukemia. CDR3s include the opening cysteine and the closing phenylalanine or tryptophan. A D gene is named only where the DNA matches it firmly. Not all rows give a size; the values are once, few, many and, for expanded clones, a class.

clone_size j_call d_call v_call cdr3_nt cdr3_aa
- TRBJ1-5 - TRBV4-1 TGCGCCAGCAGCCAACAGGATAGCAATCAGCCCCAGCATTTT CASSQQDSNQPQHF
- TRBJ2-1 - TRBV4-3 TGCGCCAGCAGCCAGACGAGCGGGTATTACAATGAGCAGTTCTTC CASSQTSGYYNEQFF
- TRBJ1-2 - TRBV25-1 TGTGCCAGCAGTGAGCCAGGGTATGGCTACACCTTC CASSEPGYGYTF
few TRBJ2-2 - TRBV5-4 TGTGCCAGCTCAACAGAGCCCACCGGGGAGCTGTTTTTT CASSTEPTGELFF
- TRBJ2-4 TRBD1 TRBV11-2 TGTGCCAGCAGCTTAGAAGGGACAGGGTTAGTGGGAGCCAAAAACATTCAGTACTTC CASSLEGTGLVGAKNIQYF
- TRBJ2-5 TRBD2 TRBV7-2 TGTGCCAGCAGCATGACTAGCGGGGTTGGAGAGACCCAGTACTTC CASSMTSGVGETQYF
- TRBJ2-6 TRBD1 TRBV7-2 TGTGCCAGCAGCTTTCAGGGGGCTGGGGCCAACGTCCTGACTTTC CASSFQGAGANVLTF
- TRBJ1-1 TRBD1 TRBV6-1 TGTGCCAGCAGTGTCCCAGGGGGACAGGGCCGAGCTTTCTTT CASSVPGGQGRAFF
once TRBJ1-5 - TRBV28 TGTGCCACCAAACGCCCGGGGCGCGGGTTTAATCAGCCCCAGCATTTT CATKRPGRGFNQPQHF
- TRBJ2-3 TRBD2 TRBV4-1 TGCGCCAGCAGCCAGCTTCTGGGACTATCAGATACGCAGTATTTT CASSQLLGLSDTQYF
- TRBJ2-1 TRBD1 TRBV11-2 TGTGCCAGCAGCCAGGGACAGGGTGGGGTGAATGAGCAGTTCTTC CASSQGQGGVNEQFF
- TRBJ2-1 TRBD2 TRBV4-1 TGCGCCAGCAGCCGAAACGGGGGGGACTACAATGAGCAGTTCTTC CASSRNGGDYNEQFF
- TRBJ2-7 - TRBV5-1 TGCGCCAGCAGCTTGAGTAGTTACCTTTACGAGCAGTACTTC CASSLSSYLYEQYF
- TRBJ1-2 - TRBV7-3 TGTGCCAGCAGCCCCAACGATATGGTGCCATATGGCTACACCTTC CASSPNDMVPYGYTF
- TRBJ2-3 - TRBV10-3 TGTGCCATCCAGAGCACAGATACGCAGTATTTT CAIQSTDTQYF
- TRBJ2-1 TRBD2 TRBV30 TGTGCCTGGGAGCGGGAGCACAATGAGCAGTTCTTC CAWEREHNEQFF
- TRBJ2-7 TRBD2 TRBV6-5 TGTGCCAGCAGTTACTCTCCTAGCGGGAGCTCCTACGAGCAGTACTTC CASSYSPSGSSYEQYF
few TRBJ2-7 - TRBV28 TGTGCCAGCAGTTTTCCCCCAGTAGGGGCATACGAGCAGTACTTC CASSFPPVGAYEQYF
- TRBJ2-1 TRBD2 TRBV19 TGTGCCAGTAGTGCTAGCGGGACGAGCTCCTACAATGAGCAGTTCTTC CASSASGTSSYNEQFF
few TRBJ1-1 - TRBV19 TGTGCCAGTAGCCATGAGCGGGGACGGGACACTGAAGCTTTCTTT CASSHERGRDTEAFF
- TRBJ2-3 - TRBV7-6 TGTGCCAGCAGCTTAACGGGACTGTCGGGACTCTCGGGTACGCAGTATTTT CASSLTGLSGLSGTQYF
- TRBJ2-7 TRBD1 TRBV7-9 TGTGCCAGCAGCCCTGGACAGGACTCCTACGAGCAGTACTTC CASSPGQDSYEQYF
once TRBJ2-5 TRBD2 TRBV6-1 TGTGCCAGCAGTGAAGGTGCCCTTAGCGGGGTGAAAGAGACCCAGTACTTC CASSEGALSGVKETQYF
few TRBJ1-5 - TRBV2 TGTGCCAGCAGTCCGGACCCGGAACAGGGATCCCAGCATTTT CASSPDPEQGSQHF
- TRBJ2-2 - TRBV4-3 TGCGCCAGCAGCCAAGACTCTTCGAACACCGGGGAGCTGTTTTTT CASSQDSSNTGELFF
few TRBJ1-5 - TRBV7-2 TGTGCCAGCAGCTCGAGGAGGGGGGATAGCAATCAGCCCCAGCATTTT CASSSRRGDSNQPQHF
once TRBJ2-7 - TRBV4-3 TGCGCCAGCAGCCAAGTTACAGGGAGTGACGAGCAGTACTTC CASSQVTGSDEQYF